Listed below are T cell receptor beta chains from one sample, sequenced in a study of beta chain features in type 1 diabetes. Profiling relied on immunoSEQ multiplex PCR, and the TCRdb table lists in-frame clones only, not all of them. The sample includes under 400,000 clones, over 9.5% of them seen just once. Material for sequencing was naive CD4+ T cells from blood. The receptors were sampled from a man aged 18 to 30 in good health. The conserved cysteine and the conserved F or W are not part of the CDR3 here. Fields, in order: V gene, D gene, J gene, CDR3 length, CDR3 protein. The D gene is left open where the match is weak.

v_gene: TRBV5-4; d_gene: -; j_gene: TRBJ2-7; len: 12; CDR3aa: ASSFTGISYEQY
v_gene: TRBV29-1; d_gene: TRBD2; j_gene: TRBJ2-1; len: 15; CDR3aa: SVEEWASGGVNNEQF
v_gene: TRBV30; d_gene: -; j_gene: TRBJ1-1; len: 14; CDR3aa: AWSGRGATILTEAF
v_gene: TRBV30; d_gene: -; j_gene: TRBJ1-2; len: 13; CDR3aa: AWSVHPGTHYGYT
v_gene: TRBV7-2; d_gene: TRBD1; j_gene: TRBJ1-5; len: 13; CDR3aa: ASSSEQGAWQPQH
v_gene: TRBV7-3; d_gene: TRBD1; j_gene: TRBJ1-2; len: 12; CDR3aa: ASSLDRGSDGYT
v_gene: TRBV28; d_gene: TRBD1; j_gene: TRBJ1-4; len: 14; CDR3aa: ASRYRGQSSNEKLF
v_gene: TRBV2; d_gene: TRBD1; j_gene: TRBJ1-6; len: 11; CDR3aa: ASQRDRGSPLH
v_gene: TRBV29-1; d_gene: TRBD1; j_gene: TRBJ1-2; len: 13; CDR3aa: SVEGGGLSNYGYT
v_gene: TRBV19; d_gene: TRBD2; j_gene: TRBJ2-3; len: 13; CDR3aa: ASSPRAGGTDTQY
v_gene: TRBV30; d_gene: TRBD1; j_gene: TRBJ2-1; len: 13; CDR3aa: AWSQTGSSYNEQF
v_gene: TRBV21-1; d_gene: -; j_gene: TRBJ2-7; len: 14; CDR3aa: ASSPLGGSPTYEQY
v_gene: TRBV5-4; d_gene: -; j_gene: TRBJ2-3; len: 12; CDR3aa: ASSPDFRTDTQY
v_gene: TRBV18; d_gene: TRBD1; j_gene: TRBJ1-2; len: 12; CDR3aa: ASSLGTGGLGYT
v_gene: TRBV30; d_gene: -; j_gene: TRBJ1-2; len: 12; CDR3aa: AWSHRWLWYGYT
v_gene: TRBV7-9; d_gene: TRBD2; j_gene: TRBJ2-2; len: 14; CDR3aa: ASNKFSGSIHGELF
v_gene: TRBV7-2; d_gene: TRBD1; j_gene: TRBJ2-7; len: 12; CDR3aa: ASSWGQGWDEQY
v_gene: TRBV5-1; d_gene: -; j_gene: TRBJ2-7; len: 12; CDR3aa: ASSSRDWSYEQY
v_gene: TRBV19; d_gene: TRBD1; j_gene: TRBJ1-2; len: 11; CDR3aa: ASRTGQGYGYT
v_gene: TRBV28; d_gene: -; j_gene: TRBJ2-7; len: 13; CDR3aa: ASRGQATPRGEQY
v_gene: TRBV7-2; d_gene: TRBD2; j_gene: TRBJ2-7; len: 13; CDR3aa: ASSPRLAGGPEQY
v_gene: TRBV5-1; d_gene: TRBD1; j_gene: TRBJ2-7; len: 13; CDR3aa: ASSVGTGGAYEQY
v_gene: TRBV11-2; d_gene: -; j_gene: TRBJ2-3; len: 14; CDR3aa: ASRPPGRGRADTQY
v_gene: TRBV6-6; d_gene: TRBD1; j_gene: TRBJ1-5; len: 13; CDR3aa: ASSHTGGWGQPQH
v_gene: TRBV6-6; d_gene: -; j_gene: TRBJ1-1; len: 13; CDR3aa: ASSDPGHKNTEAF
v_gene: TRBV28; d_gene: -; j_gene: TRBJ2-5; len: 13; CDR3aa: ASSLSQPGWKTQY
v_gene: TRBV5-1; d_gene: -; j_gene: TRBJ1-2; len: 11; CDR3aa: ASSLRTDYGYT
v_gene: TRBV10-2; d_gene: TRBD2; j_gene: TRBJ2-3; len: 14; CDR3aa: ASRDPSGRMGDTQY
v_gene: TRBV7-9; d_gene: -; j_gene: TRBJ2-3; len: 15; CDR3aa: ASSPRGNGVLGNTQY
v_gene: TRBV6-1; d_gene: TRBD1; j_gene: TRBJ2-7; len: 13; CDR3aa: ASRDDRGRFYEQY
v_gene: TRBV10-3; d_gene: TRBD1; j_gene: TRBJ1-2; len: 14; CDR3aa: AISEPTGGSVYGYT
v_gene: TRBV30; d_gene: TRBD2; j_gene: TRBJ2-7; len: 9; CDR3aa: AWSSGGEQY
v_gene: TRBV29-1; d_gene: TRBD1; j_gene: TRBJ2-3; len: 13; CDR3aa: SVGGQGGRGGTQY
v_gene: TRBV20-1; d_gene: -; j_gene: TRBJ1-2; len: 8; CDR3aa: SAIGDGYT
v_gene: TRBV28; d_gene: TRBD1; j_gene: TRBJ1-5; len: 13; CDR3aa: ASNEGGRRDQPQH
v_gene: TRBV6-5; d_gene: -; j_gene: TRBJ2-1; len: 12; CDR3aa: ASSYSGWANEQF
v_gene: TRBV7-2; d_gene: -; j_gene: TRBJ2-3; len: 13; CDR3aa: ASKIRSGYTDTQY
v_gene: TRBV6-5; d_gene: -; j_gene: TRBJ2-2; len: 13; CDR3aa: ASSYSPGDTGELF
v_gene: TRBV27; d_gene: -; j_gene: TRBJ2-2; len: 12; CDR3aa: ASRLDSNTGELF
v_gene: TRBV9; d_gene: -; j_gene: TRBJ2-5; len: 13; CDR3aa: ASSVRGSGQETQY
v_gene: TRBV29-1; d_gene: -; j_gene: TRBJ2-7; len: 9; CDR3aa: SVLGTYEQY
v_gene: TRBV5-1; d_gene: -; j_gene: TRBJ1-3; len: 13; CDR3aa: ASSPGLFSGNTIY
v_gene: TRBV9; d_gene: -; j_gene: TRBJ2-7; len: 12; CDR3aa: ASSVVDSSYEQY
v_gene: TRBV7-2; d_gene: -; j_gene: TRBJ2-7; len: 11; CDR3aa: ASSRPGTYEQY
v_gene: TRBV18; d_gene: TRBD1; j_gene: TRBJ1-2; len: 13; CDR3aa: ASSPDGTAYGGYT
v_gene: TRBV7-2; d_gene: TRBD1; j_gene: TRBJ2-3; len: 12; CDR3aa: ASSLGQGTDTQY